Below are 29 T cell receptor beta chains sequenced from a single sample in a study of T cells after yellow fever vaccination. MiXCR, applied by TCRdb to the 5' RACE reads, yields one record per CDR3 protein. The data hold approximately 61,000 distinct CDR3 sequences, with approximately 6.9% observed a single time. The sample here was CD8+ T cells sorted from PBMCs, taken on the day of the first yellow fever vaccination. These receptors all stem from a man between 18 and 29 years old who received the YFV17D yellow fever vaccine.

This clonotype was counted between two and nine times. This chain joins TRBV6-5 and TRBJ2-1; D gene unclear. Looked up from germline, CDR1 is MNHEY and CDR2 is SVGAGI. V lost 6 bases to trimming and J lost 0 bases, with 12 bases between them. The CDR3 runs to 15 residues. CDR3 DNA sequence: TGTGCCAGCAGCAACCCCAAGAGCTCCTACAATGAGCAGTTCTTC. As protein: CASSNPKSSYNEQFF.

This clonotype occurred many times. J is TRBJ1-1 and V is TRBV5-1; D not resolved. The CDR3 sequence is 16 residues long. Trimming left V 3 bases short and J 0 bases short, with 15 bases between. The germline gives CDR1 SGHRS, CDR2 YFSETQ. CDR3 bases: TGCGCCAGCAGCTCATCCGACCCGATCATGAACACTGAAGCTTTCTTT. It specifies CASSSSDPIMNTEAFF.

The rearrangement links TRBV7-8 to TRBJ2-1; D may be TRBD1 or TRBD2 (5 bases each). In germline, CDR1 is SGHVS, CDR2 FQNEAQ. V was trimmed by 5 bases and J by 8 bases, leaving 22 bases between them. The CDR3 loop spans 16 amino acids. The CDR3 DNA reads as TGTGCCAGCAGCCCCTGGCCGGGGACGTCCCGAGATGAGCAGTTCTTC. As protein: CASSPWPGTSRDEQFF. Looking up the rest from reference TRBV7-8 and TRBJ2-1 gives the full variable domain: GAGVSQSPRYKVAKRGQDVALRCDPISGHVSLFWYQQALGQGPEFLTYFQNEAQLDKSGLPSDRFFAERPEGSVSTLKIQRTQQEDSAVYLCASSPWPGTSRDEQFFGPGTRLTVL.

This clonotype was seen at least ten times. The chain is built from TRBV7-3 and TRBJ2-1; 16 positions agree with TRBD2. In germline, CDR1 is SGHTA, CDR2 FQGTGA. The ends lost 1 base at V and 0 bases at J; junction bases unmatched: 3. The CDR3 is 19 residues long. The CDR3 sequence is CASSLIGTSGGASYNEQFF. CDR3 nucleotides: TGTGCCAGCAGCTTAATAGGGACTAGCGGGGGGGCCTCCTACAATGAGCAGTTCTTC. The complete variable domain, with remaining parts taken from reference TRBV7-3 and TRBJ2-1, reads GAGVSQTPSNKVTEKGKYVELRCDPISGHTALYWYRQSLGQGPEFLIYFQGTGAADDSGLPNDRFFAVRPEGSVSTLKIQRTERGDSAVYLCASSLIGTSGGASYNEQFFGPGTRLTVL.

The chain is built from TRBV4-2 and TRBJ2-1; either TRBD1 or TRBD2 may fit D (6 bases each). The germline gives CDR1 LGHNA, CDR2 YNFKEQ. This CDR3 contains 18 residues. The V gene lost 1 base and the J gene lost 0 bases, with 16 bases spanning the gap. CDR3 region: CASSQGREGGSSYNEQFF. The CDR3, as DNA: TGTGCCAGCAGCCAAGGTAGAGAGGGGGGCAGCTCCTACAATGAGCAGTTCTTC.

Only a few counts were recorded for this clonotype. For the CDR3, the DNA is TGTGCCAGCAGTTACCCCGGGACCTACGAGCAGTACGTC. Protein product: CASSYPGTYEQYV. V usage is TRBV6-2 or TRBV6-3 and J usage is TRBJ2-7, with D perhaps TRBD2 (5 bases). V lost 2 bases, J lost 2 bases, and 7 bases lay in between. CDR1 MNHEY and CDR2 SVGEGT come from the germline V gene. The CDR3 has 13 residues.

The genes are TRBV30 and TRBJ2-7; 9 bases agree with TRBD1. Germline values: CDR1 GTSNPN, CDR2 SVGIG (reference sequence). The CDR3 spans 14 residues. Trimming at V came to 0 bases and at J to 5 bases, leaving 5 bases not matched to a gene. CDR3 sequence: CAWSVGTGPHEQYF. CDR3 in DNA: TGTGCCTGGAGTGTTGGGACAGGGCCCCACGAGCAGTACTTC.

This clonotype has ten or more counts. This chain links TRBV6-5 with TRBJ2-7; D may match TRBD1 or TRBD2 (5 bases each). The CDR3 consists of 16 residues. Germline assignment: CDR1 MNHEY and CDR2 SVGAGI. V was trimmed by 7 bases and J by 2 bases, leaving 21 bases between them. The CDR3 region has the DNA TGTGCCAGCATTACAAACCGGGACGGAGCAACCTACGAGCAGTACTTC. Its translation: CASITNRDGATYEQYF.

The J gene is TRBJ1-4, the V gene TRBV20-1; tentative D call: TRBD1 (6 bases). The CDR3 extends over 16 amino acids. V lost 0 bases, J lost 5 bases, and 16 bases lay in between. Germline V CDR1 and CDR2: DFQATT, SNEGSKA (reference sequence). The chain's CDR3 is CSARDLYRELNEKLFF. CDR3 in DNA: TGCAGTGCTAGAGACTTGTACAGGGAATTGAATGAAAAACTGTTTTTT.

This clonotype came up many times. The chain is built from TRBV20-1 and TRBJ1-4; 9 bases agree with TRBD1. Per the germline V gene, CDR1 is DFQATT and CDR2 is SNEGSKA (reference sequence). This CDR3 is built from 17 residues. With 0 bases clipped from V and 3 bases from J, the junction kept 8 bases outside the gene matches. CDR3 DNA sequence: TGCAGTGCTAGAGAGAACAGGGGGCGGTGGTCTAATGAAAAACTGTTTTTT. This translates into CSARENRGRWSNEKLFF.

The chain joins TRBV19 to TRBJ2-3, with 9 bases that match TRBD1. This CDR3 has 15 amino acids. Germline loops: CDR1 LNHDA, CDR2 SQIVND (reference sequence). The V gene end was trimmed by 5 bases and the J gene end by 7 bases; junction bases not matched to a gene: 10. The CDR3 DNA reads as TGTGCCAGTAGTGCTCCTAGGACAGGGGCGAATACGCAGTATTTT. Translation: CASSAPRTGANTQYF.

This clonotype showed up just a few times. This rearrangement joins TRBV11-2 to TRBJ2-2; 8 nucleotides line up with TRBD1. Germline V gives CDR1 SGHAT, CDR2 FQNNGV. The CDR3 is made up of 16 amino acids. V lost 3 bases to trimming and J lost 5 bases; unmatched junction nucleotides: 8. CDR3: CASSFPRTGITGELFF. CDR3 coding DNA: TGTGCCAGCAGCTTCCCCCGGACAGGGATTACCGGGGAGCTGTTTTTT.

This clonotype was observed a few times. The rearrangement joins TRBV4-1 to TRBJ1-3; 12 bases are shared with TRBD1. The V gene's germline CDR1 is MGHRA and CDR2 YSYEKL. J was trimmed by 1 base and V by 0 bases; bases with no gene match: 7. The CDR3 has 19 residues. DNA for the CDR3: TGCGCCAGCAGCCAAGATGGGACAGGGGGCTACCTATCTGGAAACACCATATATTTT. It yields the protein CASSQDGTGGYLSGNTIYF.

In its sample, this clonotype was seen many times. This rearrangement joins TRBV6-2 or TRBV6-3 to TRBJ2-5; unclear D gene. The CDR3 extends over 14 amino acids. The V gene's germline CDR1 is MNHEY and CDR2 SVGEGT. V was trimmed by 0 bases and J by 6 bases, leaving 11 bases between them. This chain's CDR3 is CASSYSRTSKTQYF. The CDR3 region has the DNA TGTGCCAGCAGTTACTCGAGGACCAGTAAGACCCAGTACTTC.

This clonotype was seen only a few times. In nucleotides, the CDR3 is TGCAGCGTTGAAGCCCCGGGCGGAGGGACAGGGGTCTACAATGAGCAGTTCTTC. As protein: CSVEAPGGGTGVYNEQFF. V is TRBV29-1 and J is TRBJ2-1; 10 bases map to TRBD1. Germline values: CDR1 SQVTM, CDR2 ANQGSEA. After removal of 1 base from V and 3 bases from J, the junction contained 12 bases not matched to a gene. The CDR3 covers 18 residues.

The rearrangement joins TRBV2 to TRBJ2-1, with 10 bases lining up with TRBD2. This CDR3 comprises 16 residues. Germline V lookup: CDR1 SNHLY, CDR2 FYNNEI. Losses at the gene ends were 6 bases for V and 7 bases for J; bases not matched to a gene: 12. The CDR3 DNA follows: TGTGCCAGCAGAACCAGCGGGGGGGCATTGATAAATGAGCAGTTCTTC. This codes for CASRTSGGALINEQFF.

This clonotype has only a few counts. The chain has TRBV19 and TRBJ2-2; D ambiguous. Trimming shortened V by 1 base and J by 1 base, and 4 bases separated the two germline ends. CDR3 length equals 14 residues. Germline loops: CDR1 LNHDA, CDR2 SQIVND (reference sequence). The CDR3 region has the DNA TGTGCCAGTAGTATAGTCGGGAACACCGGGGAGCTGTTTTTT. Its protein is CASSIVGNTGELFF.

This clonotype was recorded many times. This chain joins TRBV6-5 and TRBJ2-7, with D possibly matching TRBD1 (6 bases). This CDR3 has 17 amino acids. The V gene lost 0 bases and the J gene lost 6 bases, with 21 bases spanning the gap. Germline loops: CDR1 MNHEY, CDR2 SVGAGI. This chain's CDR3 is CASSYSFAQGIGGEQYF. The CDR3 DNA reads TGTGCCAGCAGTTACTCGTTTGCACAGGGAATTGGCGGCGAGCAGTACTTC.

In this sample, this clonotype turned up many times. As DNA, the CDR3 is TGTGCCAGCAGCCTGGGGGCCACTGAAGCTTTCTTT. It is translated as CASSLGATEAFF. The V and J genes are TRBV7-8 and TRBJ1-1, with D possibly being TRBD1 (6 bases). Per the germline V gene, CDR1 is SGHVS and CDR2 is FQNEAQ. The CDR3 spans 12 residues. The V and J ends lost 5 bases and 4 bases respectively, with 8 bases between them.

Note on this clonotype: A much larger clone is a single base away; this may be a read error. The chain is built from TRBV4-2 and TRBJ1-1; D gene unclear. This CDR3 spans 11 amino acids. V lost 1 base, J lost 7 bases, and 4 bases lay in between. The V gene's germline CDR1 is LGHNA and CDR2 YNFKEQ. The DNA of the CDR3 is TGTGCCAGCAGCCAAGCCAGTGAAGCTTTCTTT. Protein: CASSQASEAFF.

This clonotype was detected ten times or more. The rearrangement links TRBV6-2 or TRBV6-3 to TRBJ2-7; 12 bases line up with TRBD2. Per the germline V gene, CDR1 is MNHEY and CDR2 is SVGEGT. V lost 4 bases, J lost 4 bases, and 5 bases stayed unmatched. The CDR3 length is 15 residues. This chain's CDR3 is CASSSGLAGPYEQYF. The CDR3 nucleotides are TGTGCCAGCAGTTCCGGACTAGCGGGGCCTTACGAGCAGTACTTC.

This clonotype came up a few times. The chain couples TRBV4-1 to TRBJ2-4, with D perhaps matching TRBD1 (6 bases). CDR1 and CDR2 (germline): MGHRA, YSYEKL. V was shortened by 6 bases and J by 0 bases, with 15 bases between the two germline ends. CDR3 length: 16 residues. CDR3: CASSPIGGIAKNIQYF. The CDR3 bases are TGCGCCAGCAGTCCAATAGGGGGAATAGCCAAAAACATTCAGTACTTC.

This clonotype showed up many times. The V call is TRBV19, the J call TRBJ2-7, with D possibly TRBD1 on 6 matching bases. Germline V gene data show CDR1 as LNHDA and CDR2 as SQIVND (reference sequence). Trimming cost V 6 bases and J 3 bases, with 12 bases left between them. The CDR3 length is 13 residues. The CDR3 DNA is TGTGCCAGTAGCCTGGGGGCTCACTACGAGCAGTACTTC. This sequence encodes CASSLGAHYEQYF.

Turning to this clonotype: A much bigger clone sits one base away, suggesting this may be a read error. The chain is built from TRBV28 and TRBJ1-1; D unresolved. CDR3 length: 13 amino acids. Germline V CDR1 and CDR2: MDHEN, SYDVKM. V was clipped by 7 bases and J by 4 bases, with 13 bases between them. The CDR3: CASTLQRTTEAFF. The CDR3, as DNA: TGTGCCAGCACCCTTCAGCGAACCACTGAAGCTTTCTTT.

There are a few counts of this clonotype. This rearrangement joins TRBV7-2 to TRBJ2-4, with a tentative D call TRBD2 (5 bases). The germline V gene has CDR1 SGHTA and CDR2 FQGNSA. The ends were cut back, 6 bases at V and 1 base at J, with 13 bases in the middle. The length of the CDR3 is 15 residues. CDR3 nucleotides: TGTGCCAGCAGTCAAGGGCGGGCGGCCAAAAACATTCAGTACTTC. This encodes CASSQGRAAKNIQYF.

This clonotype appeared once. A read error may account for a junction end that differs from germline. This sequence joins TRBV12-3 or TRBV12-4 and TRBJ2-1, with 9 positions matching TRBD2. The CDR3 loop spans 18 amino acids. The CDR3 spells CARSLAPIEAGGYNEQFF. The DNA for the CDR3 is TGTGCCCGCAGTTTAGCCCCCATAGAAGCGGGGGGCTACAATGAGCAGTTCTTC.

This clonotype has a count of ten or more. The chain is built from TRBV9 and TRBJ2-5; 9 bases agree with TRBD2. V trimming: 2 bases; J trimming: 5 bases; junction bases outside the gene matches: 7. The germline V gene has CDR1 SGDLS and CDR2 YYNGEE. CDR3 size: 15 residues. The CDR3 region has the DNA TGTGCCAGCAGCGTCGTAGCGGGGGTAGTGGAGACCCAGTACTTC. Protein product: CASSVVAGVVETQYF.

The J gene is TRBJ2-7, the V gene TRBV2, with TRBD1 as a possible D gene (6 bases). CDR3 length: 13 amino acids. Trimming stripped 7 bases from V and 3 bases from J, with 13 bases between. Germline V CDR1 and CDR2: SNHLY, FYNNEI. The CDR3 protein is CASKGEVLYEQYF. The CDR3 DNA is TGTGCCAGCAAGGGGGAAGTTCTCTACGAGCAGTACTTC. Supplemented by reference TRBV2 and TRBJ2-7, the full variable domain reads EPEVTQTPSHQVTQMGQEVILRCVPISNHLYFYWYRQILGQKVEFLVSFYNNEISEKSEIFDDQFSVERPDGSNFTLKIRSTKLEDSAMYFCASKGEVLYEQYFGPGTRLTVT.

This clonotype was counted between two and nine times. The chain links TRBV4-1 to TRBJ2-7; D may be TRBD2 (5 bases). Trimming cost V 0 bases and J 0 bases, with 15 bases left between them. CDR1 and CDR2 (germline): MGHRA, YSYEKL. This CDR3 has 17 amino acids. CDR3 region: CASSQEIGRDYSYEQYF. The CDR3 DNA reads TGCGCCAGCAGCCAAGAAATTGGCCGAGACTACTCCTACGAGCAGTACTTC.